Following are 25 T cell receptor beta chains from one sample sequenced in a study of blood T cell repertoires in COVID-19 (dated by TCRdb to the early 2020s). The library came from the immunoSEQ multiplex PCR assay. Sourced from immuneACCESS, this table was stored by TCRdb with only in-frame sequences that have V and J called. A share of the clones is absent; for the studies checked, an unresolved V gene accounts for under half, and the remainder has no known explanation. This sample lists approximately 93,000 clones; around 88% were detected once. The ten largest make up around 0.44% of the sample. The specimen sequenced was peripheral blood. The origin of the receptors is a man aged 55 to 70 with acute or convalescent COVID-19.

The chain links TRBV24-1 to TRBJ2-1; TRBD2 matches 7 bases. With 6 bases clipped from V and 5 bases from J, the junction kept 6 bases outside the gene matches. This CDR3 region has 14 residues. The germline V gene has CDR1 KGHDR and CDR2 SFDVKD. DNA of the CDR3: TGTGCCACCAGTAGCGGGATGGGAGACAATGAGCAGTTCTTC. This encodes CATSSGMGDNEQFF.

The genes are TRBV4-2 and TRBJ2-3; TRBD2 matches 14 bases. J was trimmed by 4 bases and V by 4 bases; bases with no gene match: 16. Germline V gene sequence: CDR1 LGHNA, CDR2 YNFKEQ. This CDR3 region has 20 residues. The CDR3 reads CASSPVISGTSGGGSDTQYF. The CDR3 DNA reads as TGTGCCAGCAGCCCCGTTATCAGTGGGACTAGCGGGGGAGGGTCAGATACGCAGTATTTT.

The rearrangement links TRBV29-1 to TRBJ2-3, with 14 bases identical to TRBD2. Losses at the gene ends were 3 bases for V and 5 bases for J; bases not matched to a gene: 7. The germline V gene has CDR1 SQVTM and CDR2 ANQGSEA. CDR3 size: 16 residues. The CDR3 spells CSVDQGLAGAGDTQYF. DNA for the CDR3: TGCAGCGTTGATCAGGGACTAGCGGGAGCGGGAGATACGCAGTATTTT.

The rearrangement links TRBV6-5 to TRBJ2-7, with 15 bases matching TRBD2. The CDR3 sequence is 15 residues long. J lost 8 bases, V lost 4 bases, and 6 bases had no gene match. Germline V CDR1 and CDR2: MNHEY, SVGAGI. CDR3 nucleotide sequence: TGTGCCAGCAGTTCCGGACTAGCGGGGGGGCTGAAGCAGTACTTC. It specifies CASSSGLAGGLKQYF.

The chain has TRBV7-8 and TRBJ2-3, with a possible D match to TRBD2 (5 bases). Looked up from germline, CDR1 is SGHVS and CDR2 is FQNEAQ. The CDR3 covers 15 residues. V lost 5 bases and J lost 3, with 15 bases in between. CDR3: CASSERGSSTDTQYF. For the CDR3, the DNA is TGTGCCAGCAGCGAACGGGGTAGTAGTACAGATACGCAGTATTTT.

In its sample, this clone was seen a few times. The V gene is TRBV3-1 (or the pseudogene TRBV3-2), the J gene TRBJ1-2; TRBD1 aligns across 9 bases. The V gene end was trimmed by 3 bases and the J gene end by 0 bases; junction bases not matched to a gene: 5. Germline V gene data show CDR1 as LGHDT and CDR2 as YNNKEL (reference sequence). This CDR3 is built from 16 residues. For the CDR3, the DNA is TGTGCCAGCAGCCATGGGACAGGGACCACTAACTATGGCTACACCTTC. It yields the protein CASSHGTGTTNYGYTF.

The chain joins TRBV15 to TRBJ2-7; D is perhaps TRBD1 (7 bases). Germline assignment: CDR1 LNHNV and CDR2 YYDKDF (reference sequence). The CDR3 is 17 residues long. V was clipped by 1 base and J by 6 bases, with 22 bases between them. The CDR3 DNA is TGTGCCACCAGCAGAGGCGGGACAGCGTTTCCCTCTACCGAGCAGTACTTC. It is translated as CATSRGGTAFPSTEQYF.

CDR3 DNA sequence: TGTGCCAGCAGCCCCGAGCGGGAGAACACCGGGGAGCTGTTTTTT. Encoded protein: CASSPERENTGELFF. The rearrangement links TRBV7-2 to TRBJ2-2; 7 bases map to TRBD2. This CDR3 has 15 residues. CDR1 and CDR2 (germline): SGHTA, FQGNSA. Unmatched junction bases numbered 4, after V lost 5 bases and J lost 1 base.

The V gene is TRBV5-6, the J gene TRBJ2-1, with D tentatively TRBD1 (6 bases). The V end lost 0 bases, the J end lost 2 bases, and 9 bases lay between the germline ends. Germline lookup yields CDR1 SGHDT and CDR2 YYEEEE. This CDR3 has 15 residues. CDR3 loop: CASSLAPGAYNEQFF. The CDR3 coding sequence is TGTGCCAGCAGCTTGGCGCCAGGGGCCTACAATGAGCAGTTCTTC.

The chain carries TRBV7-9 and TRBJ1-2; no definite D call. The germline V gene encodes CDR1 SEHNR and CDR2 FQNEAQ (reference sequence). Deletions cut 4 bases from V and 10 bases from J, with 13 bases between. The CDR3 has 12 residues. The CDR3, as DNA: TGTGCCAGCAGCTATAAAGAGGCCCCCTACACCTTC. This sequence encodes CASSYKEAPYTF.

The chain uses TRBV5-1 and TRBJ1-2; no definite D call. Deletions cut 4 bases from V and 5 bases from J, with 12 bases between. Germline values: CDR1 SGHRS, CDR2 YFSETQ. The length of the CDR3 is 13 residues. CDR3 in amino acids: CASSPAGGYGYTF. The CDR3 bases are TGCGCCAGCAGCCCCGCGGGTGGATATGGCTACACCTTC. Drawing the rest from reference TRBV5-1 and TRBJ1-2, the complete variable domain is KAGVTQTPRYLIKTRGQQVTLSCSPISGHRSVSWYQQTPGQGLQFLFEYFSETQRNKGNFPGRFSGRQFSNSRSEMNVSTLELGDSALYLCASSPAGGYGYTFGSGTRLTVV.

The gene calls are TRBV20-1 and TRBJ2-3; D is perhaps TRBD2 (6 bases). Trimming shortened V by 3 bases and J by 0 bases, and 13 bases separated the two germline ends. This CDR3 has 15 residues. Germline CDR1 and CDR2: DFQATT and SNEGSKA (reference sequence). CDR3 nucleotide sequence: TGCAGTGCTAGTTCAGGACTACGAAGCACAGATACGCAGTATTTT. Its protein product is CSASSGLRSTDTQYF.

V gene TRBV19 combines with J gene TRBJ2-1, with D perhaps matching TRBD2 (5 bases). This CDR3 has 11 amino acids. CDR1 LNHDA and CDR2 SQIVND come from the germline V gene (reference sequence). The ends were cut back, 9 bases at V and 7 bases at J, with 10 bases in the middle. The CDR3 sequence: CASGPGNEQFF. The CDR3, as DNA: TGTGCCAGCGGGCCGGGGAATGAGCAGTTCTTC.

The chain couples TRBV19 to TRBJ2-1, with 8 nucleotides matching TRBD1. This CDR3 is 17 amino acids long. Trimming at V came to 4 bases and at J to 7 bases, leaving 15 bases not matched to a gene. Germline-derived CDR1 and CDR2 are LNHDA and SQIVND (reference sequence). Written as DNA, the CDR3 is TGTGCCAGTAGTAGTTCGACAGGGGATGTAACGAGGAATGAGCAGTTCTTC. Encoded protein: CASSSSTGDVTRNEQFF.

The CDR3 is CASTPKGLRGGSQETQYF. In nucleotides, the CDR3 is TGTGCCAGCACTCCAAAGGGGTTAAGGGGAGGATCCCAAGAGACCCAGTACTTC. This chain uses TRBV25-1 with TRBJ2-5, with D perhaps TRBD2 (6 bases). V lost 7 bases and J 1 base, leaving 25 bases between the germline ends. CDR3 size: 18 residues. Germline loops: CDR1 MGHDK, CDR2 SYGVNS.

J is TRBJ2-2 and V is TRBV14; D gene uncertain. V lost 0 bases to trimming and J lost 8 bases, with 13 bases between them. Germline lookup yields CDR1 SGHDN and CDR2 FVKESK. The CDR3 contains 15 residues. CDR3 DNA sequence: TGTGCCAGCAGCCAAGAGACTCGTTGGAGAGGGGAGCTGTTTTTT. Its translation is CASSQETRWRGELFF.

DNA of the CDR3: TGTGCCAGTAGTTTGACCGGGACACGGTCCAATCAGCCCCAGCATTTT. Translation: CASSLTGTRSNQPQHF. The chain uses TRBV19 and TRBJ1-5; tentative D call: TRBD1 (6 bases). Germline CDR1 and CDR2: LNHDA and SQIVND (reference sequence). The V and J ends lost 5 bases and 3 bases respectively, with 17 bases between them. This CDR3 has 16 residues.

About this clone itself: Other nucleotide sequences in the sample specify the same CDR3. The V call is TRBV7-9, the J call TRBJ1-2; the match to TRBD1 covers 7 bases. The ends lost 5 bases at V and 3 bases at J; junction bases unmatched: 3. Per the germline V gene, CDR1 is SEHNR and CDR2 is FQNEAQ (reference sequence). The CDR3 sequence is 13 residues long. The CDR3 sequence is CASSRDRDYGYTF. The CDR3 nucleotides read TGTGCCAGCAGCCGTGACAGGGACTATGGCTACACCTTC.

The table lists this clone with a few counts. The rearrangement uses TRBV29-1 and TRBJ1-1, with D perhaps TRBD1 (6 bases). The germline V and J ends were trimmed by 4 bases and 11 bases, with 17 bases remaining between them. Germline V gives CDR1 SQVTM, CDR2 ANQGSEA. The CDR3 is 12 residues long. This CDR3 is CSVVRDRFMAFF. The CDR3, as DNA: TGCAGCGTTGTTCGTGACAGGTTTATGGCTTTCTTT.

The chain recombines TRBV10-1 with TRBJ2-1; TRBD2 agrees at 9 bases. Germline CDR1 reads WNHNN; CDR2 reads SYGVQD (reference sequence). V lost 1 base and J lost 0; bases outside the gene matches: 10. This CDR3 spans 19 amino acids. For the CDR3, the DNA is TGCGCCAGCAGTGAGTTTGCGGGAGGGCCTCACAGCTCCTACAATGAGCAGTTCTTC. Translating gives CASSEFAGGPHSSYNEQFF.

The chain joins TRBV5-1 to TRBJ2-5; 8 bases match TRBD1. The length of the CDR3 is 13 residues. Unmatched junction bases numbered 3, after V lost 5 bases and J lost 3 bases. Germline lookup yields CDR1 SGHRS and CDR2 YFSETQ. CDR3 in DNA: TGCGCCAGCAGACAGGGGGTCAAAGAGACCCAGTACTTC. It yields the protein CASRQGVKETQYF.

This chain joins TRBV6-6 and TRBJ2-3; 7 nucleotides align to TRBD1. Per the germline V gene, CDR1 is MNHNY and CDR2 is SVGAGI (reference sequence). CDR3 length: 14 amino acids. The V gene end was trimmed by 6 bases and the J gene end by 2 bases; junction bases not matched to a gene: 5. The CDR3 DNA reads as TGTGCCAGCAGCCCAGGGGGTAACACAGATACGCAGTATTTT. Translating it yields CASSPGGNTDTQYF.

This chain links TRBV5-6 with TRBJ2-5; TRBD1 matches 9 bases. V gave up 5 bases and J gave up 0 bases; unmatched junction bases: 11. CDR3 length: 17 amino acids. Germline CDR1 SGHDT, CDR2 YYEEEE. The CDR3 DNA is TGTGCCAGCAGTTCTGCCGGGACAGGGACATACCAAGAGACCCAGTACTTC. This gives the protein CASSSAGTGTYQETQYF.

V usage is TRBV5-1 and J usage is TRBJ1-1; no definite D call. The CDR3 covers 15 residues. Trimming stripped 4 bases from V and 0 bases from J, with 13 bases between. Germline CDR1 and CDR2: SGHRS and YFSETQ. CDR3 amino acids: CASSQSDGMNTEAFF. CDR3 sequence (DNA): TGCGCCAGCAGCCAATCGGACGGGATGAACACTGAAGCTTTCTTT. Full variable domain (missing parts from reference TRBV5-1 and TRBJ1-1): KAGVTQTPRYLIKTRGQQVTLSCSPISGHRSVSWYQQTPGQGLQFLFEYFSETQRNKGNFPGRFSGRQFSNSRSEMNVSTLELGDSALYLCASSQSDGMNTEAFFGQGTRLTVV.

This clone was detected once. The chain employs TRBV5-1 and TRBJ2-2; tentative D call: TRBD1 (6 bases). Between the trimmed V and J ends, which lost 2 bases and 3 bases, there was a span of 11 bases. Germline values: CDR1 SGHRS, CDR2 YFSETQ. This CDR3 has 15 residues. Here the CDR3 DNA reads TGCGCCAGCAGCTTTACAGGGTTACACACCGGGGAGCTGTTTTTT. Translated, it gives CASSFTGLHTGELFF.